Shown below are 7 T cell receptor beta chains from a single sample sequenced in a study of Graves' ophthalmopathy and Graves' hyperthyroidism. RNA transcripts were the source from which TCR beta CDR3 regions were amplified. First-round RT-PCR used HTBI primers; second-round multiplex PCR followed. TCRdb recomputed calls from the multiplex PCR reads with MiXCR, one row per CDR3 protein. The sample contains roughly 610,000 distinct CDR3 sequences, approximately 21% of which appear only once. Material: peripheral blood. The receptors here all came from a woman aged 18-35 years with stable Graves' hyperthyroidism. Some clones in this sample may be carry-over from other donors' samples.

J is TRBJ2-5 and V is TRBV2; 7 positions agree with TRBD1. The CDR3 sequence is 13 residues long. Germline CDR1 and CDR2: SNHLY and FYNNEI. V shed 8 bases and J 5 bases; nucleotides not matched to a gene: 8. CDR3 bases: TGTGCCAGCCCTTCGGGACAGATGGAGACCCAGTACTTC. This sequence encodes CASPSGQMETQYF. Drawing the rest from reference TRBV2 and TRBJ2-5, the complete variable domain is EPEVTQTPSHQVTQMGQEVILRCVPISNHLYFYWYRQILGQKVEFLVSFYNNEISEKSEIFDDQFSVERPDGSNFTLKIRSTKLEDSAMYFCASPSGQMETQYFGPGTRLLVL.

There are many counts of this clonotype. At one boundary the junction diverges from the germline segment, which might be a read error. The gene calls are TRBV5-1 and TRBJ2-7; 9 bases agree with TRBD2. CDR1 is SGHRS and CDR2 is YFSETQ in the germline V gene. The CDR3 spans 14 residues. This chain's CDR3 is CASSLAGVSYEQYF. CDR3 sequence (DNA): TGTGCCAGCAGCTTAGCGGGGGTATCCTACGAGCAGTACTTC.

A few counts support this clonotype. The chain links TRBV10-3 to TRBJ2-2, with D unresolved. The CDR3 spans 11 residues. In germline, CDR1 is ENHRY, CDR2 SYGVKD. The ends were cut back, 6 bases at V and 7 bases at J, with 6 bases in the middle. The CDR3 loop is CAISPSGELFF. Here the CDR3 DNA reads TGTGCCATCAGCCCCAGCGGGGAGCTGTTTTTT.

The J gene is TRBJ2-5, the V gene TRBV28; 7 bases align to TRBD2. Germline CDR1 reads MDHEN; CDR2 reads SYDVKM. J was trimmed by 5 bases and V by 3 bases; bases with no gene match: 12. The CDR3 extends over 16 amino acids. The CDR3 DNA reads TGTGCCAGCAGTTTCGCGGCAGGGACTAACACGGAGACCCAGTACTTC. Protein: CASSFAAGTNTETQYF.

There are many counts of this clonotype. The chain employs TRBV27 and TRBJ2-7, with D tentatively TRBD2 (5 bases). Germline-derived CDR1 and CDR2 are MNHEY and SMNVEV (reference sequence). The CDR3 totals 12 residues. V was shortened by 8 bases and J by 5 bases, with 13 bases between the two germline ends. CDR3 region: CASPPGKDEQYF. The CDR3 DNA reads as TGTGCCAGCCCCCCCGGGAAAGACGAGCAGTACTTC.

In this sample, this clonotype turned up many times. The CDR3 DNA follows: TGTGCCAGCTCACCACTGAGTGAGACCTCCTACGAGCAGTACTTC. Amino acids: CASSPLSETSYEQYF. This sequence joins TRBV18 and TRBJ2-7; D uncertain. The CDR3 loop spans 15 amino acids. The germline gives CDR1 KGHSH, CDR2 LQKENI. Trimming removed 1 base at V and 0 bases at J, with 10 bases between. The variable domain in full, completed from reference TRBV18 and TRBJ2-7, reads NAGVMQNPRHLVRRRGQEARLRCSPMKGHSHVYWYRQLPEEGLKFMVYLQKENIIDESGMPKERFSAEFPKEGPSILRIQQVVRGDSAAYFCASSPLSETSYEQYFGPGTRLTVT.

In this sample, this clonotype turned up many times. The chain carries TRBV27 and TRBJ2-7; D gene uncertain. Trimming left V 5 bases short and J 2 bases short, with 16 bases between. The CDR3 is 15 amino acids. Germline CDR1 MNHEY, CDR2 SMNVEV (reference sequence). The CDR3 spells CASSPYDKAAYEQYF. The DNA of the CDR3 is TGTGCCAGCAGTCCATATGACAAAGCTGCCTACGAGCAGTACTTC.